These T cell receptor beta chains were read from a single sample in a study of technical replicates of blood from several donors. Method: immunoSEQ multiplex PCR; TCRdb's copy keeps in-frame clones and lacks some. The sample lists some 78,000 clones; 94% were seen once. The material sequenced was T cells isolated from PBMCs. The source of these receptors is a human donor in good health. The CDR3 runs from the conserved cysteine through the conserved F or W. Fields, in order: D gene, V gene, J gene, clone size, CDR3 DNA, CDR3 protein. D genes are given only for firm matches. Some rows mark clone size as missing; the rest say once, few, many or name a class of expanded clone.

D gene: TRBD2
V gene: TRBV6-4
J gene: TRBJ2-1
clone size: .
CDR3 DNA: TGTGCCAGCAGTGAGGGAGAGCGGGAGAGCGATGAGCAGTTCTTC
CDR3 protein: CASSEGERESDEQFF

D gene: TRBD1
V gene: TRBV6-1
J gene: TRBJ2-2
clone size: .
CDR3 DNA: TGTGCCAGCCAGGCCCGGACAGGGGCCACCGGGGAGCTGTTTTTT
CDR3 protein: CASQARTGATGELFF

D gene: .
V gene: TRBV5-4
J gene: TRBJ1-1
clone size: .
CDR3 DNA: TGTGCCAGCAGCTCGTTCGGGGGAAGTAGCGAAGCTTTCTTT
CDR3 protein: CASSSFGGSSEAFF

D gene: TRBD1
V gene: TRBV4-1
J gene: TRBJ2-1
clone size: .
CDR3 DNA: TGCGCCAGCAGCCACTACCCGGCTGGGACAGGGGCCCCTAATGAGCAGTTCTTC
CDR3 protein: CASSHYPAGTGAPNEQFF

D gene: .
V gene: TRBV10-1
J gene: TRBJ2-7
clone size: .
CDR3 DNA: TGCGCCAGCAGTGAGTCCGCGGGACGGACCTACGAGCAGTACTTC
CDR3 protein: CASSESAGRTYEQYF

D gene: TRBD2
V gene: TRBV11-3
J gene: TRBJ2-2
clone size: .
CDR3 DNA: TGTGCCAGCAGCCCGGAGGGACTAGCGGGGTATAATGGGAACACCGGGGAGCTGTTTTTT
CDR3 protein: CASSPEGLAGYNGNTGELFF

D gene: .
V gene: TRBV6-5
J gene: TRBJ2-1
clone size: once
CDR3 DNA: TGTGCCAGCATAGGGACTGCTTTCAATGAGCAGTTCTTC
CDR3 protein: CASIGTAFNEQFF

D gene: .
V gene: TRBV30
J gene: TRBJ1-1
clone size: few
CDR3 DNA: TGTGCCTGGAGGGGCAACAATATGAACACTGAAGCTTTCTTT
CDR3 protein: CAWRGNNMNTEAFF

D gene: TRBD1
V gene: TRBV6-5
J gene: TRBJ1-2
clone size: .
CDR3 DNA: TGTGCCAGCAGTTTGGGGACAGGACCTAACTATGGCTACACCTTC
CDR3 protein: CASSLGTGPNYGYTF

D gene: TRBD2
V gene: TRBV5-4
J gene: TRBJ2-1
clone size: .
CDR3 DNA: TGTGCCAGCAGCTTAGACGGGACTAGCGGTCACAATGAGCAGTTCTTC
CDR3 protein: CASSLDGTSGHNEQFF

D gene: TRBD2
V gene: TRBV30
J gene: TRBJ2-7
clone size: .
CDR3 DNA: TGTGCCTGGAGGGAACGCCCGGGACTACACGCCTACGAGCAGTACTTC
CDR3 protein: CAWRERPGLHAYEQYF

D gene: TRBD1
V gene: TRBV25-1
J gene: TRBJ2-1
clone size: .
CDR3 DNA: TGTGCCACCCGGACAGGGAAGGCGGGCGACCGGAACAATGAGCAGTTCTTC
CDR3 protein: CATRTGKAGDRNNEQFF

D gene: .
V gene: TRBV5-6
J gene: TRBJ1-3
clone size: .
CDR3 DNA: TGTGCCAGCAGCTTGGGATACATTCAGGGTAACACCATATATTTT
CDR3 protein: CASSLGYIQGNTIYF

D gene: .
V gene: TRBV27
J gene: TRBJ2-5
clone size: .
CDR3 DNA: TGTGCCAGCAGTCCCATCGTAGGGGGGGTCGAGACCCAGTACTTC
CDR3 protein: CASSPIVGGVETQYF

D gene: TRBD1
V gene: TRBV11-3
J gene: TRBJ2-2
clone size: .
CDR3 DNA: TGTGCCAGCAGCAAGAGGGACAGAAACACCGGGGAGCTGTTTTTT
CDR3 protein: CASSKRDRNTGELFF

D gene: .
V gene: TRBV7-9
J gene: TRBJ2-3
clone size: .
CDR3 DNA: TGTGCCAGCAGCTTTGTTGAGGATACGCAGTATTTT
CDR3 protein: CASSFVEDTQYF

D gene: .
V gene: TRBV6-6
J gene: TRBJ1-6
clone size: .
CDR3 DNA: TGTGCCAGCAGACAGGATTCACCCCTCCACTTT
CDR3 protein: CASRQDSPLHF

D gene: .
V gene: TRBV4-1
J gene: TRBJ1-6
clone size: .
CDR3 DNA: TGCGCCAGCAGCCATCCGAGGGAAGGACTGGATTCACCCCTCCACTTT
CDR3 protein: CASSHPREGLDSPLHF

D gene: .
V gene: TRBV29-1
J gene: TRBJ1-2
clone size: .
CDR3 DNA: TGCAGCGTTGACGAGTGGGGGGAGTATGGCTACACCTTC
CDR3 protein: CSVDEWGEYGYTF

D gene: TRBD1
V gene: TRBV27
J gene: TRBJ1-2
clone size: .
CDR3 DNA: TGTGCCAGCAGTATACGAGCAAACGACAGGGTTATCTATGGCTACACCTTC
CDR3 protein: CASSIRANDRVIYGYTF

D gene: TRBD2
V gene: TRBV4-1
J gene: TRBJ2-3
clone size: .
CDR3 DNA: TGCGCCAGCAGCCAGGGGGGCTTAGCGGGGGGGCGGTCAGATACGCAGTATTTT
CDR3 protein: CASSQGGLAGGRSDTQYF

D gene: TRBD2
V gene: TRBV28
J gene: TRBJ2-7
clone size: .
CDR3 DNA: TGTGCCAGCAGTTCCGGGACTAGCGCTGCCTACGAGCAGTACTTC
CDR3 protein: CASSSGTSAAYEQYF

D gene: TRBD1
V gene: TRBV13
J gene: TRBJ1-1
clone size: .
CDR3 DNA: TGTGCCAGCAGCTTAAAGGACAGGGGGCTTACTGAAGCTTTCTTT
CDR3 protein: CASSLKDRGLTEAFF

D gene: .
V gene: TRBV7-2
J gene: TRBJ1-1
clone size: .
CDR3 DNA: TGTGCCAGCAGCTTAGCAACGCCCCGGACTGAAGCTTTCTTT
CDR3 protein: CASSLATPRTEAFF

D gene: .
V gene: TRBV25-1
J gene: TRBJ1-2
clone size: .
CDR3 DNA: TGTGCCAGCAGTGAATCAGACATTTATGGCTACACCTTC
CDR3 protein: CASSESDIYGYTF

D gene: TRBD1
V gene: TRBV7-9
J gene: TRBJ1-4
clone size: .
CDR3 DNA: TGTGCCAGCAGCGGACTTGACAGGGCCGAAGAACTGTTTTTT
CDR3 protein: CASSGLDRAEELFF

D gene: TRBD2
V gene: TRBV6-5
J gene: TRBJ2-1
clone size: .
CDR3 DNA: TGTGCCAGCAGTCAACTAGCGGGGAAAGGCAATGAGCAGTTCTTC
CDR3 protein: CASSQLAGKGNEQFF

D gene: TRBD1
V gene: TRBV5-1
J gene: TRBJ1-2
clone size: few
CDR3 DNA: TGCGCCAGCAGACCCAAACCGACAGGGAACTATGGCTACACCTTC
CDR3 protein: CASRPKPTGNYGYTF

D gene: TRBD1
V gene: TRBV5-6
J gene: TRBJ1-1
clone size: .
CDR3 DNA: TGTGCCAGCAGCACTGGGGGGACAGTGCGCACTGAAGCTTTCTTT
CDR3 protein: CASSTGGTVRTEAFF

D gene: TRBD1
V gene: TRBV5-1
J gene: TRBJ2-1
clone size: .
CDR3 DNA: TGCGCCAGCAGCTCTGGACAGGGGTCGTTTGCGGGGTACTCCTACAATGAGCAGTTCTTC
CDR3 protein: CASSSGQGSFAGYSYNEQFF

D gene: TRBD2
V gene: TRBV4-1
J gene: TRBJ2-1
clone size: .
CDR3 DNA: TGCGCCAGCAGCCAAGACACTAGCGGGAGGTACAATGAGCAGTTCTTC
CDR3 protein: CASSQDTSGRYNEQFF

D gene: .
V gene: TRBV29-1
J gene: TRBJ1-6
clone size: .
CDR3 DNA: TGCAGCGTCGAATGGGCCAGAAAACCTAACGCCTCCTCCTATAATTCACCCCTCCACTTT
CDR3 protein: CSVEWARKPNASSYNSPLHF

D gene: TRBD1
V gene: TRBV6-1
J gene: TRBJ1-1
clone size: .
CDR3 DNA: TGTGCCATCCATACAGGGGTGAACACTGAAGCTTTCTTT
CDR3 protein: CAIHTGVNTEAFF

D gene: .
V gene: TRBV28
J gene: TRBJ1-5
clone size: .
CDR3 DNA: TGTGCCAGCAGTTTATATAATGGGGCCTGGAATCAGCCCCAGCATTTT
CDR3 protein: CASSLYNGAWNQPQHF

D gene: TRBD1
V gene: TRBV29-1
J gene: TRBJ2-7
clone size: .
CDR3 DNA: TGCAGCGTCAGGACAGGGCAGTCCGAGCAGTACTTC
CDR3 protein: CSVRTGQSEQYF

D gene: TRBD1
V gene: TRBV9
J gene: TRBJ1-3
clone size: .
CDR3 DNA: TGTGCCAGCAGCGACGGGACAGGGGGTACAAACACCATATATTTT
CDR3 protein: CASSDGTGGTNTIYF